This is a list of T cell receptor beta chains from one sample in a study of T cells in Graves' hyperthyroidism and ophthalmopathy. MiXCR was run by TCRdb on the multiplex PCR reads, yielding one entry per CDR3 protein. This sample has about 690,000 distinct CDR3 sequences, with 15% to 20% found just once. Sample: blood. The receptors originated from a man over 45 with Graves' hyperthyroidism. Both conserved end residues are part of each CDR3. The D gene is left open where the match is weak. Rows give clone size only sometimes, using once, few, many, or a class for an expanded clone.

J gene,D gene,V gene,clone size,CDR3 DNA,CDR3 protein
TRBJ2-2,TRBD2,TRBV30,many,TGTGCCTGGGCGGGAGGAGGGTCGAGCACCGGGGAGCTGTTTTTT,CAWAGGGSSTGELFF
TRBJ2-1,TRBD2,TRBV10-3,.,TGTGCCATCAGTGAGGGGGAGGCGGGAGGGGTCGGATATTACTGGCAGTTCTTC,CAISEGEAGGVGYYWQFF
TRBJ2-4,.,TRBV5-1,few,TGCGCCAGCAGTCCTGGCCCTACTAAGATAGCCAAAAACATTCAGTACTTC,CASSPGPTKIAKNIQYF
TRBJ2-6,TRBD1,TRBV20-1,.,TGCAGTGCGTGGGACAGGGCGGCCAACGTCCTGACTTTC,CSAWDRAANVLTF
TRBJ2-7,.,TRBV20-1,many,TGCAGTGCTCCTTATGGACTCGAAAGATACTCCTACGAGCAGTACTTC,CSAPYGLERYSYEQYF
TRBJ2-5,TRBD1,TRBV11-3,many,TGTGCCAGCAGCCCCGGGACAGGGGATGGAGAGACCCAGTACTTC,CASSPGTGDGETQYF
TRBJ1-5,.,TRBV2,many,TGTGCCAGCAGTGAACTCGGCAGGAGGCAGCATTTT,CASSELGRRQHF
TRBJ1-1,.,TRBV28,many,TGTGCCAGCAGTTTACGGAAGAACCAAGCTTTCTTT,CASSLRKNQAFF
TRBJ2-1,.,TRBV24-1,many,TGTGCCACCAGTCCCTCCAGAGGGGTCCCCCTCAATGAGCAGTTCTTC,CATSPSRGVPLNEQFF
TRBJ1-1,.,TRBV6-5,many,TGTGCCAGCAGTTACTCGGGTCTTGGGGGGTTTGACACTGAAGCTTTCTTT,CASSYSGLGGFDTEAFF
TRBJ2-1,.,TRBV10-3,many,TGTGCCACCCGCCCAGGTGACCATACCCCCCATGAGCAGTTCTTC,CATRPGDHTPHEQFF
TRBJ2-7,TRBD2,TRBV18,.,TGTGCCAGCTCACCACCGGGACTAGCGGGAGGAACCTACGAGCAGTACTTC,CASSPPGLAGGTYEQYF
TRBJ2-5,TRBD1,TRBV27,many,TGTGCCAGCAGTACACGCTATCTAGGGACAGGGGATTTCCTAGCGGAGACCCAGTACTTC,CASSTRYLGTGDFLAETQYF
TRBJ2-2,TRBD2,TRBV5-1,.,TGCGCCAGCAGCCTGTTTAGCGGGAGCGCCACCGGGGAGCTGTTTTTT,CASSLFSGSATGELFF
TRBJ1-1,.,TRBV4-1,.,TGCGCCAGCACCCCTGGGCCGGGGGGGAACACTGAAGCTTTCTTT,CASTPGPGGNTEAFF
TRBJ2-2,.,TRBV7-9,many,TGTGCCAGCAGCTTAGATCTGGGGAGGACCGGGGAGCTGTTTTTT,CASSLDLGRTGELFF
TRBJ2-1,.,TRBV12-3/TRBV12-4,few,TGTGCCAGCAGCCACTTAGGGCCCAATGAGCAGTTCTTC,CASSHLGPNEQFF
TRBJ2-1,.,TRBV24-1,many,TGTGCCACCAGTGATTTCCCCTCGGATGAGCAGTTCTTC,CATSDFPSDEQFF
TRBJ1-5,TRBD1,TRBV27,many,TGTGCCAGCAGTTTAGACAGGGGCATAATGCAGCCCCAGCATTTT,CASSLDRGIMQPQHF
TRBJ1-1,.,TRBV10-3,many,TGTGCCATCAGTGAGAATCTGAACACTGAAGCTTTCTTT,CAISENLNTEAFF
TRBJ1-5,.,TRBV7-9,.,TGTGCCAGCAGCTTAGCCTGGAATCAGCCCCAGCATTTT,CASSLAWNQPQHF
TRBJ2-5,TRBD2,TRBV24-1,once,TGTGCCACCAGTGCGGGGGGCCAAGAGACCCAGTACTTC,CATSAGGQETQYF
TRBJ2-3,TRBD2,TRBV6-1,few,TGTGCCAGCAGTGAAATTCTATGGCGGGAGGGCCGAGATACGCAGTATTTT,CASSEILWREGRDTQYF
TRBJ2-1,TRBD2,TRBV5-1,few,TGCGCCAGCAGCTTACCTGGACTAGCGGGAGTCAATGAGCAGTTCTTC,CASSLPGLAGVNEQFF
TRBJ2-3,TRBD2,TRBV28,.,TGTGCCAGCAGTTTCCCAACTAGCGGCCATCACACAGATACGCAGTATTTT,CASSFPTSGHHTDTQYF
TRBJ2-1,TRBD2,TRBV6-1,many,TGTGCCAGCAGTTGGACTAGCTACAATGAGCAGTTCTTC,CASSWTSYNEQFF
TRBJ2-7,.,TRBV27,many,TGTGCCAGCAGTTTATCAGGGGCCGGGGCTCCCGAGCAGTACTTC,CASSLSGAGAPEQYF
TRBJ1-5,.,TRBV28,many,TGTGCCAGCAGTGAACGGGGTAGTCAGCCCCAGCATTTT,CASSERGSQPQHF
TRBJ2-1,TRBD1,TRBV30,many,TGTGCCTGGAGTGTACAGGGGAATGAGCAGTTCTTC,CAWSVQGNEQFF
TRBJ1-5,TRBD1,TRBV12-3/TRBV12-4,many,TGTGCCAGCAGGTCTGCGGACAGGGCCAATCAGCCCCAGCATTTT,CASRSADRANQPQHF